This record looks at one TCR beta chain sequence and its context. Germline V lookup: CDR1 SGHNT, CDR2 YYREEE (reference sequence). V shed 4 bases, J shed 0 bases, and the junction held 5 bases outside the gene matches. The CDR3 covers 15 residues. The data belong to a study of blood T cell repertoires in COVID-19. Study at large: Italy, Spain and the United States were the sources of the convalescent and acute COVID-19 samples. T cells, B-cell-depleted T cells, or PBMCs supplied cDNA or gDNA.

Produced via immunoSEQ multiplex PCR; TCRdb's table is partial and in-frame only. Seen here are over 200,000 clones, around 87% observed once, and the top ten hold 2% to 3%. This chain joins TRBV5-4 and TRBJ2-5, with TRBD1 identical over 8 bases. The sequence was obtained from a woman aged 50 to 65 with acute or convalescent COVID-19. Sequenced: peripheral blood. CDR3 in DNA: TGTGCCAGCAGCCAGGGACAGGCCTACCAAGAGACCCAGTACTTC. It yields the protein CASSQGQAYQETQYF.